This TCR beta chain was profiled in a study of T cell repertoires in cytomegalovirus infection. MiXCR, applied by TCRdb to the reads, yields one record per CDR3 protein. In the table there are approximately 730,000 distinct CDR3 sequences, roughly 28% of which are singletons. Details on this clonotype: The antigen is unknown.

The CDR3 loop spans 18 amino acids. Germline CDR1 MNHEY, CDR2 SVGAGI. The ends were cut back, 9 bases at V and 0 bases at J, with 24 bases in the middle. This clonotype was obtained from a human donor in good health (CMV status not recorded). Some clones in this sample may be carry-over from other donors' samples. Sequencing used cultured CD8+ T cells from PBMCs, obtained from culture after CMV antigen stimulation. The V and J genes are TRBV6-5 and TRBJ1-5; a possible D gene is TRBD1 (5 bases). For the CDR3, the DNA is TGTGCCAGACACCTAGGGACTCAAGCCCCCTATAGCAATCAGCCCCAGCATTTT. Translating gives CARHLGTQAPYSNQPQHF.